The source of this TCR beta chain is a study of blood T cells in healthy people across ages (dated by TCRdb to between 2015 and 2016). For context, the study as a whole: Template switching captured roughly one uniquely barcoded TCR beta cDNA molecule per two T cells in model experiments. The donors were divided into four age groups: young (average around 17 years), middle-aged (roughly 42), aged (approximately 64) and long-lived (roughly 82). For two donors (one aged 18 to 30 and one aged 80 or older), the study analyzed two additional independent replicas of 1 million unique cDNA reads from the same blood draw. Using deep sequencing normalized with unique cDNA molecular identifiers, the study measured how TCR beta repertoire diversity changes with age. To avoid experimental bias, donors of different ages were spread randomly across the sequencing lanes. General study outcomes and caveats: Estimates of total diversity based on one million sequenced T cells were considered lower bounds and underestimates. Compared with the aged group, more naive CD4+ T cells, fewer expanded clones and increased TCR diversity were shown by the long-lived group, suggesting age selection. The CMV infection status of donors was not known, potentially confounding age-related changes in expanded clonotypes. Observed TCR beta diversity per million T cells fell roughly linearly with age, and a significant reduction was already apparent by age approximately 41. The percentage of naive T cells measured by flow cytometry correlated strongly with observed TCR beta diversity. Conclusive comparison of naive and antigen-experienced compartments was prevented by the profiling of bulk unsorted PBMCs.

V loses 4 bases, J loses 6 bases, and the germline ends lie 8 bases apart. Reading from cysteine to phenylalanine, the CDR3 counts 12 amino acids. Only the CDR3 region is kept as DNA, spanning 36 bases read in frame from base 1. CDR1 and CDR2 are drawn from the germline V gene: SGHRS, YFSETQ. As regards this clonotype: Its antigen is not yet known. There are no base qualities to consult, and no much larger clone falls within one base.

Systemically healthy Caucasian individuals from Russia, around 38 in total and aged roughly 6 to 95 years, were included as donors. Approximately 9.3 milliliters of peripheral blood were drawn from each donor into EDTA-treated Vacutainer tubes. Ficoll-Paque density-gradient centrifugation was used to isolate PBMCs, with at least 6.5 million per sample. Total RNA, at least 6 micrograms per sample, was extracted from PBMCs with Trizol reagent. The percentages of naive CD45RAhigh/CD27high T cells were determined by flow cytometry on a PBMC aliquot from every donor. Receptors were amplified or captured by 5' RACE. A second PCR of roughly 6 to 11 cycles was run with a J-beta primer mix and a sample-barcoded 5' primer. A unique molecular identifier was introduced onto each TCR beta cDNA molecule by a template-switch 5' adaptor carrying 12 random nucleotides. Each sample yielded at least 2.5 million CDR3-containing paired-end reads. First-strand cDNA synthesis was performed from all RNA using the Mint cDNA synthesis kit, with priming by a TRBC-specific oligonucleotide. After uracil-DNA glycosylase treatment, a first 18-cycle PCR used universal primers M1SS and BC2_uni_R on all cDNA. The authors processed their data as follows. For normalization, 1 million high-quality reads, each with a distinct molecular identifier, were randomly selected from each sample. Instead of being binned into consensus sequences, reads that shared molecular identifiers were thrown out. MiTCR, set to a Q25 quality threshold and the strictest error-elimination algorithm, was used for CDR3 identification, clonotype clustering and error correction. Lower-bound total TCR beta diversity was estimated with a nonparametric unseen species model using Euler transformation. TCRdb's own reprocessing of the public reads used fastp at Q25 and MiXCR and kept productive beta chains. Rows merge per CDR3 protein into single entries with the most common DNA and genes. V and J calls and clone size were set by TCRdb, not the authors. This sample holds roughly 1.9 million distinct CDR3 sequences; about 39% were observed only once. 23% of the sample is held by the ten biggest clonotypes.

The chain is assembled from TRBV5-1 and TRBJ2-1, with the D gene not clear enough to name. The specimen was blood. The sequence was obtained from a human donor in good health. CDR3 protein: CASSAPLNEQFF. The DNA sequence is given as TGCGCCAGCAGCGCGCCCCTCAATGAGCAGTTCTTC.